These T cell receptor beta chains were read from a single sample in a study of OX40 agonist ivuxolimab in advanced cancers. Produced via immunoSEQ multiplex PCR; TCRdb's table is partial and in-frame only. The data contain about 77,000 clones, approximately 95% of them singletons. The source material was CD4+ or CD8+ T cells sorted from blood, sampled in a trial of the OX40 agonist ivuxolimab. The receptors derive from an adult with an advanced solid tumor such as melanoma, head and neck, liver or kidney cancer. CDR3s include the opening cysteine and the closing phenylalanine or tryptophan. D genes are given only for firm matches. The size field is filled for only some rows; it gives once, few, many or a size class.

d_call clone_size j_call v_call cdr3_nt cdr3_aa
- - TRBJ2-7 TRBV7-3 TGTGCCAGCAGTATATCCCCAGGAGAGAGACACGAGCAGTACTTC CASSISPGERHEQYF
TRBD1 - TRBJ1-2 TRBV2 TGTGCCAGCAGTATCGGGACAGTGAGGCCCTACTATGGCTACACCTTC CASSIGTVRPYYGYTF
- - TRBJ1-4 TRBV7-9 TGTGCCAGCAGTTTAAAGGGGGGGATTAATGAAAAACTGTTTTTT CASSLKGGINEKLFF
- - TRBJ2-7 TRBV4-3 TGCGCCAGCAGCCAAGGGACGGCCTCCTACGAGCAGTACTTC CASSQGTASYEQYF
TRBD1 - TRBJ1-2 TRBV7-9 TGTGCCAGCAGCTTAACGATGCCGACAGGGGAGAGCTATGGCTACACCTTC CASSLTMPTGESYGYTF
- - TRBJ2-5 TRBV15 TGTGCCACCAGCTTACGACAGAAAGAGACCCAGTACTTC CATSLRQKETQYF
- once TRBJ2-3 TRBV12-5 TGTGCTAGTGGGTACTGGGCGGATACGCAGTATTTT CASGYWADTQYF
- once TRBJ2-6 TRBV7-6 TGTGCCAGCGTAACTGGGGCCAACGTCCTGACTTTC CASVTGANVLTF
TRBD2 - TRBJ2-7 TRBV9 TGTGCCAGCAGCTTAGGGACTAGCGGGGCCTACGAGCAGTACTTC CASSLGTSGAYEQYF
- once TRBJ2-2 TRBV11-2 TGTGCCAGCAGCCCCCTCCCTGGGGATAACACCGGGGAGCTGTTTTTT CASSPLPGDNTGELFF
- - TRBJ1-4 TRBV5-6 TGTGCCAGCAGCGCCCGGGATGGGAAACTGTTTTTT CASSARDGKLFF
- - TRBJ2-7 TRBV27 TGTGCCAGCAGCTTAGGGCGTAGTGAGATCTACGAGCAGTACTTC CASSLGRSEIYEQYF
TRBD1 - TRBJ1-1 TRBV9 TGTGCCAGCAGCGTCTATGGACAGGGGGCAGATACTGAAGCTTTCTTT CASSVYGQGADTEAFF
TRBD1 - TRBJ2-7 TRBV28 TGTGCCAGCAGTTTATCCCGGACAGGAACCTACGAGCAGTACTTC CASSLSRTGTYEQYF
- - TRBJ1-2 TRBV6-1 TGTGCCAGCAGGGGTGGTAGGGGAGATGGCTACACCTTC CASRGGRGDGYTF
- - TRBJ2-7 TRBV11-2 TGTGCCAGCAGCTTAGGCTGGGTTGACGAGCAGTACTTC CASSLGWVDEQYF
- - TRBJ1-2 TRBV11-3 TGTGCCAGCAGCTTGGGAGGTGGGGGCTACACCTTC CASSLGGGGYTF
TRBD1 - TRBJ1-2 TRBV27 TGTGCCAGCAGTCCCACGGGGGCAGGGGGTAGCTATGGCTACACCTTC CASSPTGAGGSYGYTF
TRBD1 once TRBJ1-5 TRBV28 TGTGCCAGCAACCCGGGGGGGGGACAGGGAATCGATCAGCCCCAGCATTTT CASNPGGGQGIDQPQHF